The following is a TCR beta chain sequence with its context. The CDR3 loop spans 13 amino acids. Germline V gene lookup returns CDR1 SGHDN and CDR2 FVKESK. V gave up 4 bases and J gave up 2 bases, with 8 bases separating them. The source of the sample is a study of control samples from healthy donors and cancer patients. Sequencing used immunoSEQ multiplex PCR; TCRdb keeps in-frame clones, though not all of them. This sample has some 150,000 clones, with 94% found just once. The sample was blood. The rearrangement uses TRBV14 and TRBJ1-2; D is uncertain. This TCR was sampled from a man aged 40-55 years in good health. As DNA, the CDR3 is TGTGCCAGCAGCCCGGGCAGGAACTATGGCTACACCTTC. Amino acids: CASSPGRNYGYTF. Variable domain in full (rest from reference TRBV14 and TRBJ1-2): EAGVTQFPSHSVIEKGQTVTLRCDPISGHDNLYWYRRVMGKEIKFLLHFVKESKQDESGMPNNRFLAERTGGTYSTLKVQPAELEDSGVYFCASSPGRNYGYTFGSGTRLTVV.